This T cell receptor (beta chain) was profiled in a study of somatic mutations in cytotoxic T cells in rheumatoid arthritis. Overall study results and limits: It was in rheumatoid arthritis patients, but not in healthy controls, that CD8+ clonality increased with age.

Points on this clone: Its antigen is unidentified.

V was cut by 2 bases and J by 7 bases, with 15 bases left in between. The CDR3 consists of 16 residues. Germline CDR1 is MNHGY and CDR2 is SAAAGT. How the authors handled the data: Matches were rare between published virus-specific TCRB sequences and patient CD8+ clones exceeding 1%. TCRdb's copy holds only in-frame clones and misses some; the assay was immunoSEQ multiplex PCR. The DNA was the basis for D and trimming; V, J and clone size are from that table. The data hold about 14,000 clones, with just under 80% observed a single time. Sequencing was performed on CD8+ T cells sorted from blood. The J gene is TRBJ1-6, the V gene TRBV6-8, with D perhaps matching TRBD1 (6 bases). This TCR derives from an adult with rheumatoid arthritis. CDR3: CASSYVTGQGNSPLHF. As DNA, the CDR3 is TGTGCCAGCAGTTACGTCACGGGGCAGGGGAATTCACCCCTCCACTTT.